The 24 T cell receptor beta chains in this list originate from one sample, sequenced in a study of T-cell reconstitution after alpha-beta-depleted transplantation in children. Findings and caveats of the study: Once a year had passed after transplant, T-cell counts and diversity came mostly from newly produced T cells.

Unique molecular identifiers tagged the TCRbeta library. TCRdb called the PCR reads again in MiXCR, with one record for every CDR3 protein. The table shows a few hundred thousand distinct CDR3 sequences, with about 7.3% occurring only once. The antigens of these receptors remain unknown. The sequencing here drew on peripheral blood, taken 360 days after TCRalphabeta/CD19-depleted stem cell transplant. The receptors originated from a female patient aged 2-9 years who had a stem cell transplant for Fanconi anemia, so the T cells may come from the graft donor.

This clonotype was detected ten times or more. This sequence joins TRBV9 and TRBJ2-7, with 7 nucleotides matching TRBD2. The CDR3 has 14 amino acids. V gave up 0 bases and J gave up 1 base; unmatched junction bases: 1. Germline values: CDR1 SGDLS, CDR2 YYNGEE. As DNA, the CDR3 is TGTGCCAGCAGCGTAGCTAGCGGTTCCTACGAGCAGTACTTC. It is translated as CASSVASGSYEQYF.

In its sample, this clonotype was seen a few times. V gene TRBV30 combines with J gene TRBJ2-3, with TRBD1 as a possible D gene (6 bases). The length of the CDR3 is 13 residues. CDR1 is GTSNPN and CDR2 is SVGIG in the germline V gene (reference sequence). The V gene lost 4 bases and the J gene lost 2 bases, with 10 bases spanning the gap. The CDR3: CAWNRVYTDTQYF. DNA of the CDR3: TGTGCCTGGAACAGGGTTTACACAGATACGCAGTATTTT.

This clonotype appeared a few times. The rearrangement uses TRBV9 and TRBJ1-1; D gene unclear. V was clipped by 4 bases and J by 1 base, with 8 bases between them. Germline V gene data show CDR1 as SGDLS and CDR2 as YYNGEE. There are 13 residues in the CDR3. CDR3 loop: CASSYGSNTEAFF. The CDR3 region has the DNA TGTGCCAGCAGCTATGGGTCGAACACTGAAGCTTTCTTT.

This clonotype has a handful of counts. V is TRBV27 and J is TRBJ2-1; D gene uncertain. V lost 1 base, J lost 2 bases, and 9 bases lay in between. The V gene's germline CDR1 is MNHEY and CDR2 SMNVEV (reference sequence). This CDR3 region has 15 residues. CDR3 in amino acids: CASSLLGIPYNEQFF. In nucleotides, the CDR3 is TGTGCCAGCAGTTTATTAGGGATACCCTACAATGAGCAGTTCTTC.

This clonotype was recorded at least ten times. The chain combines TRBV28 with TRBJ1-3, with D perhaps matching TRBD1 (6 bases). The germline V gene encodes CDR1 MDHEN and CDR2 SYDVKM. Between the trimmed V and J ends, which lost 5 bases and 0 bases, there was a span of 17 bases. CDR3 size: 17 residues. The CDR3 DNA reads TGTGCCAGCAGTAATAACAGGGACCCAAGCTCTGGAAACACCATATATTTT. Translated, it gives CASSNNRDPSSGNTIYF. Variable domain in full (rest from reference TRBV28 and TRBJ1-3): DVKVTQSSRYLVKRTGEKVFLECVQDMDHENMFWYRQDPGLGLRLIYFSYDVKMKEKGDIPEGYSVSREKKERFSLILESASTNQTSMYLCASSNNRDPSSGNTIYFGEGSWLTVV.

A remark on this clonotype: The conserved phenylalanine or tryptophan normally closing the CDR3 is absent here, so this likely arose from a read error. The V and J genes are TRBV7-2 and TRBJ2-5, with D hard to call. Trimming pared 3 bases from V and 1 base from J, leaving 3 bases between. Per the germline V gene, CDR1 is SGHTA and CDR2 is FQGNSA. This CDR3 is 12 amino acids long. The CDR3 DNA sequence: TGTGCCAGCAGCTTTTTCCAAGAGACCCAGTACTCC. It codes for CASSFFQETQYS.

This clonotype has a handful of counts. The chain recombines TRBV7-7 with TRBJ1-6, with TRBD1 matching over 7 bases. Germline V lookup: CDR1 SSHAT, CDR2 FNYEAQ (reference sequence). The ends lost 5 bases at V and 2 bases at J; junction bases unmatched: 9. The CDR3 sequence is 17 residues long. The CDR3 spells CASSPWTGSPYNSPLHF. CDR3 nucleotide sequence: TGTGCCAGCAGCCCCTGGACAGGCAGTCCCTATAATTCACCCCTCCACTTT.

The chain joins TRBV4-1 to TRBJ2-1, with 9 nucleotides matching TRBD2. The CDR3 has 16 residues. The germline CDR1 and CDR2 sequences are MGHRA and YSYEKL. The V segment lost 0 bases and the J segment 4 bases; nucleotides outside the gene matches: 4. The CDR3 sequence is CASSQDGGGAYNEQFF. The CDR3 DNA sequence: TGCGCCAGCAGCCAAGATGGCGGGGGGGCGTACAATGAGCAGTTCTTC.

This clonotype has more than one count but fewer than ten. The CDR3 DNA sequence: TGTGCCAGCAGGCTACAGGGTCGAGAGACCCAGTACTTC. It codes for CASRLQGRETQYF. The rearrangement uses TRBV28 and TRBJ2-5; perhaps TRBD1 as D (6 bases). V lost 6 bases and J lost 4, with 12 bases in between. Germline V lookup: CDR1 MDHEN, CDR2 SYDVKM. CDR3 length: 13 amino acids.

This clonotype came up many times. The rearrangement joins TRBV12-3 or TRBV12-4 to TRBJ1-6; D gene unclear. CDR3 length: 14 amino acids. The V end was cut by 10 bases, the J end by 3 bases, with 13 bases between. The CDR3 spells CATTQALYNSPLHF. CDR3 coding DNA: TGTGCCACGACACAAGCCCTCTATAATTCACCCCTCCACTTT.

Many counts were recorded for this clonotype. The CDR3 sequence is CASSYSRGQVSIGKLFF. The CDR3 DNA reads TGTGCCAGCAGTTACTCGCGAGGACAGGTGTCTATAGGGAAACTGTTTTTT. The rearrangement links TRBV6-5 to TRBJ1-4, with TRBD1 matching 7 bases. Germline V gives CDR1 MNHEY, CDR2 SVGAGI. V lost 0 bases to trimming and J lost 11 bases; unmatched junction nucleotides: 15. CDR3 length: 17 amino acids.

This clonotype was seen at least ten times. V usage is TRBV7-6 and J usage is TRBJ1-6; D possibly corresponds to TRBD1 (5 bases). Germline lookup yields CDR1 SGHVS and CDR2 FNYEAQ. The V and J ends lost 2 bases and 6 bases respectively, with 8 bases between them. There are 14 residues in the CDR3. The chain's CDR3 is CASSLPGINSPLHF. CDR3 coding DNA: TGTGCCAGCAGCTTACCAGGGATTAATTCACCCCTCCACTTT.

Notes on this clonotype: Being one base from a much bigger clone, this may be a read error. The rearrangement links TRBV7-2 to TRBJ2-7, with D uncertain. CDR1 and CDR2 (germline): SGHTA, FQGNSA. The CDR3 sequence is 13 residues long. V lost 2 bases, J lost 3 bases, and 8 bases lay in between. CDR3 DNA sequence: TGTGCCAGCAGCTTACCACCGTACTACGAGCAGTACTTC. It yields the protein CASSLPPYYEQYF.

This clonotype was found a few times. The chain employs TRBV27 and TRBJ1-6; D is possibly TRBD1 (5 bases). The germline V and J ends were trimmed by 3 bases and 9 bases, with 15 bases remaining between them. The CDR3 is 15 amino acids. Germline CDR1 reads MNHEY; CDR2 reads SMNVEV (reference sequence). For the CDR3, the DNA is TGTGCCAGCAGTTTCGGGCGGGTTGGGGGTTCACCCCTCCACTTT. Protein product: CASSFGRVGGSPLHF.

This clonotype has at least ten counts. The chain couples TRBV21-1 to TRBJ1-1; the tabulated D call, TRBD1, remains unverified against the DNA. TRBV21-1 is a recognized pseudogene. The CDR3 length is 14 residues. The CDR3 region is CASINGTARTEAFF. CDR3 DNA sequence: TGTGCCAGCATCAATGGGACAGCGAGGACTGAAGCTTTCTTT.

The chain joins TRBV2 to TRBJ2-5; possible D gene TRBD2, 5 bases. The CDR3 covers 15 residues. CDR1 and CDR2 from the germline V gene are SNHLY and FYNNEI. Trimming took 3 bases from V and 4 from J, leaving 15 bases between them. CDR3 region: CASSESEAWGETQYF. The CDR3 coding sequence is TGTGCCAGCAGTGAGTCGGAGGCATGGGGAGAGACCCAGTACTTC.

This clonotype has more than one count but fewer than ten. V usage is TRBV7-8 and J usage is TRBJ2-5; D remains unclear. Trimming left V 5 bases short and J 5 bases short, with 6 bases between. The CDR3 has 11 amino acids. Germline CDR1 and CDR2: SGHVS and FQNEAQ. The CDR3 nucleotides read TGTGCCAGCAGCATCGAGGAGACCCAGTACTTC. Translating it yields CASSIEETQYF. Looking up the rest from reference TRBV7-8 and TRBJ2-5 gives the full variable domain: GAGVSQSPRYKVAKRGQDVALRCDPISGHVSLFWYQQALGQGPEFLTYFQNEAQLDKSGLPSDRFFAERPEGSVSTLKIQRTQQEDSAVYLCASSIEETQYFGPGTRLLVL.

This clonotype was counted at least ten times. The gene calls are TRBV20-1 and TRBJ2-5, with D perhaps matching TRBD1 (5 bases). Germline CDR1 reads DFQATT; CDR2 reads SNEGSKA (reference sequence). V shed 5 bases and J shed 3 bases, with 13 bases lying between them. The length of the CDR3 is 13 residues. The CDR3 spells CSALPGSEETQYF. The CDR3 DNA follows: TGCAGTGCTCTACCAGGGTCCGAAGAGACCCAGTACTTC.

The CDR3 region is CGASYSRTGSLNQPQHF. Written as DNA, the CDR3 is TGTGGGGCCAGTTATTCGAGGACAGGGTCTCTTAATCAGCCCCAGCATTTT. The chain links TRBV6-9 to TRBJ1-5; 8 bases are shared with TRBD1. This CDR3 contains 17 residues. From germline, CDR1 is MNHGY and CDR2 SVAAGI.

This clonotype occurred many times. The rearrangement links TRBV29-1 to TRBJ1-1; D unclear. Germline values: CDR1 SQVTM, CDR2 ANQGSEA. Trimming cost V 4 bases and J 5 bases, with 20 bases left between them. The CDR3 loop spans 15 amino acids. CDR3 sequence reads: CSVAQNGWEGTEAFF. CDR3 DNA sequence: TGCAGCGTTGCCCAAAACGGGTGGGAAGGAACTGAAGCTTTCTTT.

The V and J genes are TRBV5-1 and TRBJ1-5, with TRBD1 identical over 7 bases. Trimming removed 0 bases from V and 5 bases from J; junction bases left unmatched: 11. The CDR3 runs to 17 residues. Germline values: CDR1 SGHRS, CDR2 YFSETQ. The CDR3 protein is CASSLGITGVEDQPQHF. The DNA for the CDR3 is TGCGCCAGCAGCTTGGGTATTACAGGGGTTGAAGATCAGCCCCAGCATTTT. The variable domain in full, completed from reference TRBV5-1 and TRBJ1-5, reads KAGVTQTPRYLIKTRGQQVTLSCSPISGHRSVSWYQQTPGQGLQFLFEYFSETQRNKGNFPGRFSGRQFSNSRSEMNVSTLELGDSALYLCASSLGITGVEDQPQHFGDGTRLSIL.

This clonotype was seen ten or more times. CDR3 amino acids: CASSLDRFLGVGEKLFF. The CDR3 nucleotides are TGTGCCAGCAGTTTAGACCGATTCCTGGGCGTCGGTGAAAAACTGTTTTTT. The V gene is TRBV12-3 or TRBV12-4, the J gene TRBJ1-4; D remains ambiguous. V was trimmed by 1 base and J by 7 bases, leaving 19 bases between them. This CDR3 contains 17 residues.

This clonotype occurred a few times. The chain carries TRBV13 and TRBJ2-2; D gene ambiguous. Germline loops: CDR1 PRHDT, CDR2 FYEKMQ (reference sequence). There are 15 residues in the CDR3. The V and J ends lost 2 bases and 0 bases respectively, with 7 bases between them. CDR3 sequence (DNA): TGTGCCAGCAGCTTACCCGCCCCGAACACCGGGGAGCTGTTTTTT. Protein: CASSLPAPNTGELFF.

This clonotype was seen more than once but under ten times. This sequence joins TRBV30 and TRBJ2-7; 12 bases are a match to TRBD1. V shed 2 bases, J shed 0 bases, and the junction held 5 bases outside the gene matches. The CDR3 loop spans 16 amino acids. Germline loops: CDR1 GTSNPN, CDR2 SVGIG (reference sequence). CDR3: CAWSIGTGGSSYEQYF. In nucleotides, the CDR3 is TGTGCCTGGAGTATCGGGACAGGGGGCAGCTCCTACGAGCAGTACTTC.